The rows below give T cell receptor beta chains drawn from one sample of a study of cytomegalovirus exposure and HLA in healthy donors. Clones were sequenced by immunoSEQ multiplex PCR, and TCRdb holds only the in-frame ones, with some missing. The top ten hold about 3% of the sample, which has approximately 220,000 clones, approximately 80% seen once. Sequencing used PBMCs. These receptors all come from a man aged 25-45 years in good health and CMV-seronegative. Each CDR3 is given with its conserved first and last residue. Fields, in order: V gene, J gene, D gene, clone size, CDR3 protein, CDR3 DNA. The D gene is left open where the match is weak. Part of the rows lack a size; the others show once, few, many or a class for expanded clones.

>TRBV28|TRBJ2-7|TRBD1|.
CASSLVGQARKQYF
TGTGCCAGCAGTTTGGTCGGACAGGCCCGTAAGCAGTACTTC
>TRBV16|TRBJ1-5|TRBD1|.
CASSQSQTGGNQPQHF
TGTGCCAGCAGCCAATCACAGACAGGGGGCAATCAGCCCCAGCATTTT
>TRBV2|TRBJ2-4|TRBD1|once
CASRRGQGAFIQYF
TGTGCCAGCAGGCGGGGACAGGGGGCGTTCATTCAGTACTTC
>TRBV9|TRBJ1-3|.|once
CASSVAQRGTIYF
TGTGCCAGCAGCGTAGCTCAACGAGGCACCATATATTTT
>TRBV18|TRBJ2-5|TRBD1|once
CASSPTTGVETQYF
TGTGCCAGCTCCCCAACAACAGGGGTAGAGACCCAGTACTTC
>TRBV6-5|TRBJ1-3|.|few
CASRDTGNSGNTIYF
TGTGCCAGCAGAGACACAGGGAACTCTGGAAACACCATATATTTT
>TRBV2|TRBJ1-5|.|once
CASSEGATGGGYQPQHF
TGTGCCAGCAGTGAAGGGGCCACGGGGGGGGGATATCAGCCCCAGCATTTT
>TRBV5-1|TRBJ2-3|.|.
CASSLGGHHTDTQYF
TGCGCCAGCAGCTTGGGGGGACATCACACAGATACGCAGTATTTT
>TRBV19|TRBJ1-5|TRBD1|few
CVEGQGFESNQPQHF
TGTGTTGAAGGACAGGGATTCGAGAGCAATCAGCCCCAGCATTTT
>TRBV13|TRBJ2-5|.|few
CASSFRDWETQYF
TGTGCCAGCAGCTTCCGGGACTGGGAGACCCAGTACTTC
>TRBV15|TRBJ1-1|.|.
CATSRDLGSEAFF
TGTGCCACCAGCAGAGATCTAGGCTCTGAAGCTTTCTTT
>TRBV7-9|TRBJ2-7|.|once
CASSHTGELTNYEQYF
TGTGCCAGCAGCCATACAGGAGAACTTACTAACTACGAGCAGTACTTC
>TRBV29-1|TRBJ1-2|.|.
CSVAQDSGYTF
TGCAGCGTTGCCCAGGATTCTGGCTACACCTTC
>TRBV5-6|TRBJ1-6|.|.
CASSLEAGTKNNSPLHF
TGTGCCAGCAGCTTGGAAGCCGGGACAAAGAATAATTCACCCCTCCACTTT
>TRBV5-1|TRBJ2-6|TRBD1|.
CASSLGVRQGVTGASVLTF
TGCGCCAGCAGCTTGGGGGTTAGACAGGGGGTCACTGGGGCCAGCGTCCTGACTTTC